The table lists the clone carrying this T cell receptor beta chain with many counts. Its antigen remains unidentified. Germline lookup yields CDR1 SEHNR and CDR2 FQNEAQ (reference sequence). Trimming at V came to 5 bases and at J to 3 bases, leaving 4 bases not matched to a gene. The CDR3 runs 15 residues. One entry per CDR3 protein results from TCRdb running MiXCR on the 5' RACE reads. The sample lists a few hundred thousand distinct CDR3 sequences; approximately 20% were seen once. This entry comes from a study of CD8 T cells in ankylosing spondylitis. Broader study findings: A TCR beta motif of several highly homologous variants appeared characteristic of ankylosing spondylitis blood. Disease-linked clones proved CD8+ and comparatively uncommon in peripheral blood. According to the report, clones linked to the disease were significantly enriched in matched synovial fluid samples taken from ankylosing spondylitis patients.

This chain joins TRBV7-9 and TRBJ2-7; 13 positions match TRBD2. The sample consisted of blood, either unsorted or a sorted T cell fraction (not recorded which). The TCR comes from a male donor with ankylosing spondylitis. CDR3 bases: TGTGCCAGCAGCCAGGGACTAGCGGGAAACTACGAGCAGTACTTC. Translation: CASSQGLAGNYEQYF.